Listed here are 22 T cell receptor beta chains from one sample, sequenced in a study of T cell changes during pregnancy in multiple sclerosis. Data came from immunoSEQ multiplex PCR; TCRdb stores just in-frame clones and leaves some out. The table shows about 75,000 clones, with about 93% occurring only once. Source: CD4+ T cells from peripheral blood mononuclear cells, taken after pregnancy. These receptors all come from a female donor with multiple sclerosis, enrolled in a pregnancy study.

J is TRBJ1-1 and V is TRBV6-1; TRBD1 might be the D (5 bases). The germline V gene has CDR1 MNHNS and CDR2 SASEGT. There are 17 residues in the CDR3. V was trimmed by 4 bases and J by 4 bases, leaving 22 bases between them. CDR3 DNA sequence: TGTGCCAGCAGTGGCACACGGGGCGGGGACTTCGGCACTGAAGCTTTCTTT. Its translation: CASSGTRGGDFGTEAFF.

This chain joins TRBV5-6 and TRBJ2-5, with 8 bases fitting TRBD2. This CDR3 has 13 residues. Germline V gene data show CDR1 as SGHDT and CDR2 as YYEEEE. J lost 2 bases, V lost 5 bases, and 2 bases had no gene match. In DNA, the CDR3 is TGTGCCAGCAGTCCTAGCGGGCAAGAGACCCAGTACTTC. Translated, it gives CASSPSGQETQYF.

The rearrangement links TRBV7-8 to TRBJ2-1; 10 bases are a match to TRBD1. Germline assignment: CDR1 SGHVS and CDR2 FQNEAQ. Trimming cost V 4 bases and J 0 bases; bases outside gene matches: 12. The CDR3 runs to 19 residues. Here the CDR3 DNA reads TGTGCCAGCAGCTATCGACAGGGGGCGTCAAGCGGCTCCTACAATGAGCAGTTCTTC. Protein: CASSYRQGASSGSYNEQFF.

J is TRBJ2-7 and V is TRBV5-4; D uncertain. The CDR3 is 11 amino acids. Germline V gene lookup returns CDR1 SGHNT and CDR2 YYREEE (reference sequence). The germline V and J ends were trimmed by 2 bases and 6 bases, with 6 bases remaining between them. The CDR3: CASSFLAEQYF. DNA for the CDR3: TGTGCCAGCAGCTTTCTGGCCGAGCAGTACTTC.

The CDR3 reads CASSSLGQGKSSYEQYF. The CDR3 coding sequence is TGTGCCAGCAGCTCCCTGGGACAGGGCAAATCCTCCTACGAGCAGTACTTC. The chain is built from TRBV11-2 and TRBJ2-7; 9 bases fit TRBD1. The ends lost 4 bases at V and 0 bases at J; junction bases unmatched: 10. From germline, CDR1 is SGHAT and CDR2 FQNNGV. The CDR3 runs to 17 residues.

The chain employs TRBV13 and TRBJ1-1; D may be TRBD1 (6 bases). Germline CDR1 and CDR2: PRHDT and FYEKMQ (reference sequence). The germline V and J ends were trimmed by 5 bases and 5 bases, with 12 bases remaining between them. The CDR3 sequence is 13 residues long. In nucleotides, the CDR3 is TGTGCCAGCAGCCTCCACAGGGTTACTGAAGCTTTCTTT. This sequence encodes CASSLHRVTEAFF.

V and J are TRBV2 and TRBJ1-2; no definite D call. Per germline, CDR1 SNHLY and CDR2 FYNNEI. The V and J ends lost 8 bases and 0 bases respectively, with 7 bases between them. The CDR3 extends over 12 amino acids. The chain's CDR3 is CASDGTNYGYTF. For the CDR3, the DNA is TGTGCCAGCGACGGGACTAACTATGGCTACACCTTC. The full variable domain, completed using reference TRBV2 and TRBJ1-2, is EPEVTQTPSHQVTQMGQEVILRCVPISNHLYFYWYRQILGQKVEFLVSFYNNEISEKSEIFDDQFSVERPDGSNFTLKIRSTKLEDSAMYFCASDGTNYGYTFGSGTRLTVV.

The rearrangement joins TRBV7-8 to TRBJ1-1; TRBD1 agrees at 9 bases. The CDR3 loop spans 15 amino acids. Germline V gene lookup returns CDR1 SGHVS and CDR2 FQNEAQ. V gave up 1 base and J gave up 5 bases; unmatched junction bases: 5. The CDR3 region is CASSLVLGQGTEAFF. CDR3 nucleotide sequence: TGTGCCAGCAGCTTAGTGCTAGGACAGGGGACTGAAGCTTTCTTT.

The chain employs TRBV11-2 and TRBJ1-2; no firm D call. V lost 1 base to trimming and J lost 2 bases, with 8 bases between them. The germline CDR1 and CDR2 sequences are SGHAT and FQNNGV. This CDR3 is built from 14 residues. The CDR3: CASSLGSVNYGYTF. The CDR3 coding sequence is TGTGCCAGCAGCTTAGGTTCAGTGAACTATGGCTACACCTTC. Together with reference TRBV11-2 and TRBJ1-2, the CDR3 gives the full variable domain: EAGVAQSPRYKIIEKRQSVAFWCNPISGHATLYWYQQILGQGPKLLIQFQNNGVVDDSQLPKDRFSAERLKGVDSTLKIQPAKLEDSAVYLCASSLGSVNYGYTFGSGTRLTVV.

Here the CDR3 reads CASSFKSSGRSEQYF. Here the CDR3 DNA reads TGTGCCAGCAGCTTTAAAAGTAGCGGGAGAAGCGAGCAGTACTTC. The chain combines TRBV5-6 with TRBJ2-7; TRBD2 aligns across 9 bases. The CDR3 has 15 amino acids. The junction had 9 bases not matched to a gene; V was cut back by 2 bases and J by 6 bases. From germline, CDR1 is SGHDT and CDR2 YYEEEE.

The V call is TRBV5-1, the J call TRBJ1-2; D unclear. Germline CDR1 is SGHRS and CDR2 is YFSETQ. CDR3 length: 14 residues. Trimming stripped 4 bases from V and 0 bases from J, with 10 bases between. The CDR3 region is CASSPLGPNYGYTF. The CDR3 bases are TGCGCCAGCAGCCCCCTGGGCCCTAACTATGGCTACACCTTC.

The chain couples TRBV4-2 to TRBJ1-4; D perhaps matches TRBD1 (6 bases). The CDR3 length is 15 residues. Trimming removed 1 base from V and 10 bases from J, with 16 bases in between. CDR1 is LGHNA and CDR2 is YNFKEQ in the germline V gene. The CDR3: CASSQVGTNSAKLFF. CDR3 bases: TGTGCCAGCAGCCAAGTGGGGACAAATTCGGCAAAACTGTTTTTT.

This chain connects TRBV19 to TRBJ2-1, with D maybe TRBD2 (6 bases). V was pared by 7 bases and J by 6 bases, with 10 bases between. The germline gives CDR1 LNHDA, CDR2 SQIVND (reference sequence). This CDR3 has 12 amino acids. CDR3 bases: TGTGCCAGTACGAAGGAGGGCAATGAGCAGTTCTTC. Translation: CASTKEGNEQFF.

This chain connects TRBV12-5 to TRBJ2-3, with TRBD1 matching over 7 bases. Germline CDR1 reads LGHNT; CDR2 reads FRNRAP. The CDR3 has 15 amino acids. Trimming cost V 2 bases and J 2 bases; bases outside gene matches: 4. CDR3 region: CASGLSGTATDTQYF. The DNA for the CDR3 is TGTGCTAGTGGTTTGTCAGGGACAGCCACAGATACGCAGTATTTT.

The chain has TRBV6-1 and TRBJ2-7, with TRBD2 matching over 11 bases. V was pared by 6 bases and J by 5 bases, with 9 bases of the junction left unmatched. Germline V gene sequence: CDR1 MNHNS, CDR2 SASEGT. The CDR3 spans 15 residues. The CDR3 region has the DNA TGTGCCAGCAGCACAAATAGCGGGAGGGTACACGAGCAGTACTTC. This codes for CASSTNSGRVHEQYF.

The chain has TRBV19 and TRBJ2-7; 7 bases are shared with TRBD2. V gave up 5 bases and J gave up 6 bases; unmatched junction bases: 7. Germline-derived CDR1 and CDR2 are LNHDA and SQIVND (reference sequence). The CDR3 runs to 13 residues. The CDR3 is CASSPGGYLEQYF. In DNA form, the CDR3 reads TGTGCCAGTAGTCCCGGGGGGTACCTCGAGCAGTACTTC. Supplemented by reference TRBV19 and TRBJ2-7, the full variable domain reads DGGITQSPKYLFRKEGQNVTLSCEQNLNHDAMYWYRQDPGQGLRLIYYSQIVNDFQKGDIAEGYSVSREKKESFPLTVTSAQKNPTAFYLCASSPGGYLEQYFGPGTRLTVT.

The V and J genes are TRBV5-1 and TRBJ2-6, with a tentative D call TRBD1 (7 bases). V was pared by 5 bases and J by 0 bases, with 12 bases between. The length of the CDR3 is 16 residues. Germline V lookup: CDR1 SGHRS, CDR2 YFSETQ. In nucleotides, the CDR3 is TGCGCCAGCAGGGAGGGGGCGGGCTCTGGGGCCAACGTCCTGACTTTC. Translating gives CASREGAGSGANVLTF.

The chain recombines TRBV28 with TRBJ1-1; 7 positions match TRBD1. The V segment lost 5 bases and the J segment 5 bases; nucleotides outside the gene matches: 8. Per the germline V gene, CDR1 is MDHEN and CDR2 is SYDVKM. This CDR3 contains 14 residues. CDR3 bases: TGTGCCAGCAGTCCGGGACCAGGGGGGACTGAAGCTTTCTTT. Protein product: CASSPGPGGTEAFF.

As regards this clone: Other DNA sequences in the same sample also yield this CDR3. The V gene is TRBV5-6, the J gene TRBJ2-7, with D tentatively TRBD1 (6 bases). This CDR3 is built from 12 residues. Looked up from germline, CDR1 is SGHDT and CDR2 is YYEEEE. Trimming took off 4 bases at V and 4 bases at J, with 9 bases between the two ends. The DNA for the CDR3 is TGTGCCAGCAGCAGGACAGATTACGAGCAGTACTTC. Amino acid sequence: CASSRTDYEQYF.

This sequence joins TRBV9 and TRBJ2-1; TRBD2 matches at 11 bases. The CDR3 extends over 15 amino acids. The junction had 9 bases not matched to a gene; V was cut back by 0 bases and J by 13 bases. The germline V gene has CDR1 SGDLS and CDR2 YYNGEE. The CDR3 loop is CASSVGGLAGIGQFF. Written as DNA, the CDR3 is TGTGCCAGCAGCGTAGGCGGACTAGCGGGTATCGGCCAGTTCTTC.

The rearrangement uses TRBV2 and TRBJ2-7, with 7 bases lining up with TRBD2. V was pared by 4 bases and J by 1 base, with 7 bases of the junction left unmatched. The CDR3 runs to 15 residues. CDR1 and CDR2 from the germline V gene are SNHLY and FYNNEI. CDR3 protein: CASSVLAEASYEQYF. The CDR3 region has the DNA TGTGCCAGCAGTGTCCTAGCGGAGGCTTCCTACGAGCAGTACTTC.

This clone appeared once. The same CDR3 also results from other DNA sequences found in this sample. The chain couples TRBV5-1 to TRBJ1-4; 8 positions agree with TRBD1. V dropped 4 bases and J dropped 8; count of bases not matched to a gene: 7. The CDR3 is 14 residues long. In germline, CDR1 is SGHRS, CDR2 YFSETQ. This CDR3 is CASSLDRGGEKLFF. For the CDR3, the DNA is TGCGCCAGCAGCCTTGACAGGGGAGGAGAAAAACTGTTTTTT.